The present TCR beta chain was sequenced within a study of T-cell reconstitution after alpha-beta-depleted transplantation in children. Unique molecular identifiers were incorporated into the prepared TCRbeta library. One entry per CDR3 protein, called by TCRdb with MiXCR from the PCR reads. The sample records over 300,000 distinct CDR3 sequences, approximately 10% being singletons. This clonotype was observed at least ten times. Per the germline V gene, CDR1 is DFQATT and CDR2 is SNEGSKA (reference sequence). This CDR3 comprises 14 residues. Trimming removed 2 bases from V and 7 bases from J; junction bases left unmatched: 4.

This rearrangement joins TRBV20-1 to TRBJ2-1, with TRBD2 identical over 11 bases. The specimen comprised PBMCs from the stem cell graft donor, sampled from the stem cell graft. This receptor was identified in a human donor who donated a stem cell graft to a child with acute lymphoblastic leukemia. The chain's CDR3 is CSARTSGRLNEQFF. CDR3 DNA sequence: TGCAGTGCTAGAACTAGCGGGAGATTAAATGAGCAGTTCTTC.